This TCR beta chain derives from a study of CD8+CD57+ T cells in acquired aplastic anemia. Study conclusions and caveats: Patients shared just under 30 CD8+ CDR3 sequences with controls.

This clonotype was seen once. Its specificity is unknown. Sequencing involved patients with CD8+CD57+ cell expansion previously shown by flow cytometry. Patients uniformly had severe acquired aplastic anemia. In germline, CDR1 is SGHTA, CDR2 FQGNSA. Trimming took off 6 bases at V and 0 bases at J, with 8 bases between the two ends. The CDR3 loop spans 13 amino acids. Both TCR beta VDJ combination and CDR3 sequence profiling were carried out. Genomic DNA was the template for this profiling. Via MiXCR, TCRdb re-called the reads, giving one row per CDR3 protein. This table holds some 170,000 distinct CDR3 sequences, over 70% found once.

This receptor was identified in a human donor with aplastic anemia. This chain connects TRBV7-2 to TRBJ2-5; no firm D call. The source material was sorted CD4+, CD8+, or CD8+CD57+ T cells (not recorded which) from PBMCs. In nucleotides, the CDR3 is TGTGCCAGCAGGGGTTTCAACCAAGAGACCCAGTACTTC. Its translation: CASRGFNQETQYF.